Below are 7 T cell receptor beta chains sequenced from a single sample in a study of blood T cell repertoires in COVID-19. TCRdb's table, derived via immunoSEQ multiplex PCR, lists solely in-frame clones and lacks some. The data hold about 300,000 clones, with approximately 86% observed a single time. The sequencing sample was made of peripheral blood. The receptors come from a man aged 70-80 years with acute or convalescent COVID-19.

The CDR3 protein is CASTTGQAGYTF. The CDR3, as DNA: TGTGCCAGTACCACGGGACAGGCTGGCTACACCTTC. This chain connects TRBV19 to TRBJ1-2; the match to TRBD1 covers 8 bases. The CDR3 consists of 12 residues. Germline-derived CDR1 and CDR2 are LNHDA and SQIVND (reference sequence). Trimming at V came to 7 bases and at J to 7 bases, leaving 5 bases not matched to a gene.

The chain joins TRBV7-2 to TRBJ2-3; possibly TRBD2 for D (6 bases). The CDR3 totals 13 residues. The V end lost 9 bases, the J end lost 1 base, and 11 bases lay between the germline ends. Germline CDR1 is SGHTA and CDR2 is FQGNSA. The CDR3 spells CASRRGGTDTQYF. In nucleotides, the CDR3 is TGTGCCAGTAGGAGGGGAGGCACAGATACGCAGTATTTT.

The chain combines TRBV21-1 with TRBJ2-1; TRBD1 is the table's D call and was not checked against the DNA. TRBV21-1 corresponds to a pseudogene. The CDR3 is 15 amino acids. CDR3 bases: TGTGCCAGCGGCTTCGACATTACTTCCTACAATGAGCAGTTCTTC. It translates to CASGFDITSYNEQFF.

The chain joins TRBV4-3 to TRBJ2-7; a weak D match, TRBD2 (6 bases). The CDR3 has 15 amino acids. V was trimmed by 5 bases and J by 3 bases, leaving 17 bases between them. Germline values: CDR1 LGHNA, CDR2 YSLEER. In DNA form, the CDR3 reads TGCGCCAGCAGCATAGCGGACGGGTCCGGCTACGAGCAGTACTTC. Translation: CASSIADGSGYEQYF.

This clone was seen just once. This chain uses TRBV29-1 with TRBJ1-2, with 9 bases identical to TRBD1. Germline V gene sequence: CDR1 SQVTM, CDR2 ANQGSEA. With 1 base clipped from V and 3 bases from J, the junction kept 6 bases outside the gene matches. The CDR3 length is 15 residues. CDR3 sequence reads: CSVEGFRTGDYGYTF. CDR3 nucleotides: TGCAGCGTTGAAGGATTTCGGACAGGGGACTATGGCTACACCTTC.

This sequence joins TRBV6-1 and TRBJ2-5; maybe TRBD1 (6 bases). V was cut by 3 bases and J by 0 bases, with 11 bases left in between. Germline CDR1 and CDR2: MNHNS and SASEGT. The CDR3 extends over 15 amino acids. CDR3 coding DNA: TGTGCCAGCAGTGAGCAAACAGGGAACCAAGAGACCCAGTACTTC. Translation: CASSEQTGNQETQYF.

V gene TRBV27 combines with J gene TRBJ1-1; TRBD1 agrees at 7 bases. Germline CDR1 and CDR2: MNHEY and SMNVEV (reference sequence). Unmatched junction bases numbered 5, after V lost 0 bases and J lost 7 bases. This CDR3 spans 14 amino acids. CDR3 in amino acids: CASSLSRGPSEAFF. CDR3 nucleotides: TGTGCCAGCAGTTTATCGAGGGGGCCAAGTGAAGCTTTCTTT.